These T cell receptor beta chains were read from a single sample in a study of cytomegalovirus exposure and HLA in healthy donors. Clones were sequenced by immunoSEQ multiplex PCR, and TCRdb holds only the in-frame ones, with some missing. The table lists about 110,000 clones, around two thirds of them singletons, with 12% to 15% in the top ten. The sequenced sample consisted of PBMCs. Receptors originate from a middle-aged woman in good health and CMV-seropositive. CDR3s include the opening cysteine and the closing phenylalanine or tryptophan. The order of the fields is clone size, V gene, D gene, J gene, CDR3 protein, CDR3 DNA. D genes are given only for firm matches. The listing skips clone size in some rows; elsewhere it reads once, few, many or a size class.

>.|TRBV7-2|.|TRBJ1-6
CASSLSGVNISPLHF
TGTGCCAGCAGCCTGTCCGGGGTTAATATTTCACCCCTCCACTTT
>.|TRBV2|.|TRBJ2-7
CASSARGAGYEQYF
TGTGCCAGCAGTGCTAGGGGCGCCGGGTACGAGCAGTACTTC
>once|TRBV6-6|TRBD1|TRBJ1-4
CASSYGQGPNEKLFF
TGTGCCAGCAGTTACGGACAGGGGCCTAATGAAAAACTGTTTTTT
>once|TRBV5-1|.|TRBJ1-3
CASSPDGHFGNTIYF
TGCGCCAGCTCCCCGGACGGACACTTCGGAAACACCATATATTTT
>.|TRBV29-1|TRBD1|TRBJ1-1
CSVRAGTGGFEAFF
TGCAGCGTCCGAGCTGGGACAGGGGGCTTCGAAGCTTTCTTT
>.|TRBV2|.|TRBJ1-2
CASSGTASYGYTF
TGTGCCAGCAGTGGGACAGCAAGCTATGGCTACACCTTC
>few|TRBV6-5|.|TRBJ1-5
CASSALYSNQPQHF
TGTGCCAGCAGTGCACTGTATAGCAATCAGCCCCAGCATTTT
>.|TRBV7-6|TRBD2|TRBJ2-2
CASSLGAGGPNGELFF
TGTGCCAGCAGCTTAGGAGCGGGGGGGCCGAACGGGGAGCTGTTTTTT
>.|TRBV5-5|.|TRBJ2-5
CASSLEGRGTETQYF
TGTGCCAGCAGCTTGGAGGGCAGGGGCACAGAGACCCAGTACTTC
>.|TRBV27|.|TRBJ1-4
CASSSGLKGTRGEKLFF
TGTGCCAGCAGTTCCGGGCTAAAAGGGACACGTGGTGAAAAACTGTTTTTT
>.|TRBV9|.|TRBJ1-1
CASSPDSAVYGEAFF
TGTGCCAGCAGCCCTGACTCGGCAGTATACGGTGAAGCTTTCTTT
>few|TRBV19|.|TRBJ1-2
CASSPQGIIGGYTF
TGTGCCAGCAGCCCCCAGGGAATTATAGGTGGCTACACCTTC
>few|TRBV5-6|.|TRBJ1-3
CASSFLPSSGNTIYF
TGTGCCAGCAGTTTCCTACCGTCATCTGGAAACACCATATATTTT
>.|TRBV7-8|TRBD2|TRBJ2-5
CASSRGRLAGGLETQYF
TGTGCCAGCAGCAGGGGACGCCTAGCGGGGGGGCTAGAGACCCAGTACTTC
>few|TRBV15|TRBD2|TRBJ2-1
CATSSRKAGGRTFNEQFF
TGTGCCACCAGCAGTCGAAAGGCGGGGGGGCGAACATTTAATGAGCAGTTCTTC
>.|TRBV7-9|.|TRBJ1-5
CASSESGDQPQHF
TGTGCCAGCAGCGAGAGCGGTGATCAGCCCCAGCATTTT
>.|TRBV6-1|TRBD1|TRBJ1-2
CASTLSGTGYGYTF
TGTGCCAGCACCTTATCTGGGACAGGCTATGGCTACACCTTC
>.|TRBV6-1|.|TRBJ2-7
CASSLDIAYEQYF
TGTGCCAGCAGCTTGGACATCGCCTACGAGCAGTACTTC
>.|TRBV30|TRBD1|TRBJ2-2
CAWSGQGAAGELFF
TGTGCCTGGAGTGGACAGGGGGCCGCCGGGGAGCTGTTTTTT
>.|TRBV6-6|.|TRBJ2-1
CASLDTYNEQFF
TGTGCCAGCTTGGACACTTACAATGAGCAGTTCTTC
>once|TRBV30|.|TRBJ1-5
CAWALGVSNQPQHF
TGTGCCTGGGCCCTAGGAGTTAGCAATCAGCCCCAGCATTTT
>.|TRBV19|TRBD1|TRBJ1-5
CASSAFNRGLSQPQHF
TGTGCCAGTAGTGCCTTCAACAGGGGGCTAAGTCAGCCCCAGCATTTT
>.|TRBV7-2|.|TRBJ1-2
CASSSRGPYGYTF
TGTGCCAGCAGCTCCAGGGGACCCTATGGCTACACCTTC
>.|TRBV6-5|TRBD2|TRBJ2-7
CASRNSGVGEQYF
TGTGCCAGCAGAAATAGCGGGGTGGGTGAGCAGTACTTC
>.|TRBV6-5|.|TRBJ2-7
CASSPGPLAYEQYF
TGTGCCAGCAGTCCCGGTCCTTTGGCCTACGAGCAGTACTTC
>.|TRBV5-6|TRBD2|TRBJ2-1
CASSWGLAGAREQFF
TGTGCCAGCAGCTGGGGACTAGCGGGGGCAAGGGAGCAGTTCTTC
>.|TRBV9|.|TRBJ1-3
CASSVEAGWSGNTIYF
TGTGCCAGCAGCGTAGAGGCAGGGTGGTCCGGAAACACCATATATTTT
>.|TRBV11-1|.|TRBJ2-1
CASSSPSASYNEQFF
TGTGCCAGCAGCTCACCTAGCGCCTCCTACAATGAGCAGTTCTTC
>.|TRBV9|TRBD2|TRBJ2-2
CASREGTSGGARNTGELFF
TGTGCCAGCAGAGAAGGGACTAGCGGGGGGGCGCGAAACACCGGGGAGCTGTTTTTT
>.|TRBV5-1|TRBD1|TRBJ1-3
CASSLSTARGPGNTIYF
TGCGCCAGCAGCTTGTCAACCGCCAGGGGGCCTGGAAACACCATATATTTT
>.|TRBV6-6|TRBD1|TRBJ2-7
CASSYGTASYEQYF
TGTGCCAGCAGTTACGGGACAGCCTCCTACGAGCAGTACTTC
>.|TRBV5-1|TRBD1|TRBJ1-1
CASSPGQGAEAFF
TGCGCCAGCAGCCCGGGACAGGGGGCTGAAGCTTTCTTT
>.|TRBV28|TRBD1|TRBJ1-1
CASSRTGITEAFF
TGTGCCAGCAGCCGGACAGGGATAACTGAAGCTTTCTTT
>once|TRBV25-1|TRBD1|TRBJ1-1
CASSGAGQDSWRAFF
TGTGCCAGCAGTGGGGCGGGACAGGACTCTTGGAGAGCTTTCTTT
>.|TRBV10-3|TRBD2|TRBJ2-1
CAISETSGGHNEQFF
TGTGCCATCAGTGAGACTAGCGGGGGACACAATGAGCAGTTCTTC
>once|TRBV5-1|.|TRBJ2-4
CASSLEGRNIQYF
TGCGCCAGCAGCTTGGAGGGGAGGAACATTCAGTACTTC
>.|TRBV5-1|.|TRBJ2-3
CASSLALTGLLTDTQYF
TGCGCCAGCAGCTTGGCACTCACAGGCCTCCTCACAGATACGCAGTATTTT
>.|TRBV5-8|TRBD1|TRBJ1-1
CASRRYRDRTPEAFF
TGTGCCAGCAGGCGCTACCGGGACAGAACACCTGAAGCTTTCTTT
>.|TRBV5-1|TRBD1|TRBJ1-6
CASSSPGDSEHHNSPLHF
TGCGCCAGCAGCTCGCCCGGGGACAGTGAACACCATAATTCACCCCTCCACTTT
>.|TRBV28|.|TRBJ1-1
CASSLMAGPHEAFF
TGTGCCAGCAGTTTGATGGCAGGGCCCCATGAAGCTTTCTTT
>.|TRBV10-3|TRBD1|TRBJ2-7
CAISGDRGGYEQYF
TGTGCCATCAGTGGGGACAGGGGAGGTTACGAGCAGTACTTC
>.|TRBV5-1|.|TRBJ2-1
CASSVLAQDYEQFF
TGCGCCAGCTCCGTCCTTGCCCAGGATTATGAGCAGTTCTTC